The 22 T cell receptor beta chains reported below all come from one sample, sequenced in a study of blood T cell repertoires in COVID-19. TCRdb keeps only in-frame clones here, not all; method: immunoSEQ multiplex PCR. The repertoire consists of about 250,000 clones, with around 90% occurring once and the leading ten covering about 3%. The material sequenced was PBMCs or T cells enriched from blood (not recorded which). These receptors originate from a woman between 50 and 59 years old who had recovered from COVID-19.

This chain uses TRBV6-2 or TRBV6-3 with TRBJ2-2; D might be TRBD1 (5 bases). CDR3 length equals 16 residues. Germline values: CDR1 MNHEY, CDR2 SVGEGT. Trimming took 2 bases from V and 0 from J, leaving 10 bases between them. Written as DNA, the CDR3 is TGTGCCAGCAGTTACCGACAGACCTCGAACACCGGGGAGCTGTTTTTT. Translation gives CASSYRQTSNTGELFF.

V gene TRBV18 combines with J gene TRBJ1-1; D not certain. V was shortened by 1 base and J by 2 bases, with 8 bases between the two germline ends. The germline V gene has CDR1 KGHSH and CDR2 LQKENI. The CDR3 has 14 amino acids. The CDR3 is CASSPRALNTEAFF. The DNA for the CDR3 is TGTGCCAGCTCACCACGAGCACTCAACACTGAAGCTTTCTTT.

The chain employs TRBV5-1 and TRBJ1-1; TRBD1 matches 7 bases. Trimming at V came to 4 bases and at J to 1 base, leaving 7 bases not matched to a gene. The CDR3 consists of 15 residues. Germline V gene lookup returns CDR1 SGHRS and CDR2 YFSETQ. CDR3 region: CASSPTGTENTEAFF. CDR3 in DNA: TGCGCCAGCAGCCCGACGGGGACAGAGAACACTGAAGCTTTCTTT.

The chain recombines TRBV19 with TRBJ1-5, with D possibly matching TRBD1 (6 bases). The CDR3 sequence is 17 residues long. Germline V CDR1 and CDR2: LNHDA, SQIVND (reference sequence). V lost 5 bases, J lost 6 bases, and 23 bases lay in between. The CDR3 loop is CASSARGATGVAQPQHF. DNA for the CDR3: TGTGCCAGTAGTGCCCGGGGGGCTACGGGTGTCGCTCAGCCCCAGCATTTT.

DNA of the CDR3: TGTGCCAGCAGTTTATTACAGAATTTGGGGCAGTTCTTC. Translating it yields CASSLLQNLGQFF. The chain employs TRBV28 and TRBJ2-1, with unresolved D. The germline CDR1 and CDR2 sequences are MDHEN and SYDVKM. Between the trimmed V and J ends, which lost 1 base and 12 bases, there was a span of 13 bases. This CDR3 is built from 13 residues.

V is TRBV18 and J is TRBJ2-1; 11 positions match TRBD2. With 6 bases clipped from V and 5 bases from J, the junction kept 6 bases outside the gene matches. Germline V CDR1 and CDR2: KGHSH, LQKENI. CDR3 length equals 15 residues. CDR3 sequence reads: CASSPTSGSHNEQFF. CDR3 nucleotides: TGTGCCAGCTCGCCCACTAGCGGGAGCCACAATGAGCAGTTCTTC.

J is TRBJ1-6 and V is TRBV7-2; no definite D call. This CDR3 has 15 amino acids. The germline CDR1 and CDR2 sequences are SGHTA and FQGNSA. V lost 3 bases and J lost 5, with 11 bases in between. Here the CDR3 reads CASSFNPLNNSPLHF. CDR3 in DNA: TGTGCCAGCAGCTTTAATCCACTGAATAATTCACCCCTCCACTTT.

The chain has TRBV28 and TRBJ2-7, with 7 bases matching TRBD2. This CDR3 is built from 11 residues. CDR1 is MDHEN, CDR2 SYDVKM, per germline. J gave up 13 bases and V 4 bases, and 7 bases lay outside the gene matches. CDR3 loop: CASSYRDYIYF. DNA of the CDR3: TGTGCCAGCAGTTACCGGGACTACATTTACTTC.

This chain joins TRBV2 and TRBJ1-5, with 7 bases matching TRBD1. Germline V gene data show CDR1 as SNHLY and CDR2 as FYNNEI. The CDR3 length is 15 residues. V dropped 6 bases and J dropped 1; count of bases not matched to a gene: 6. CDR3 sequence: CASRQGTASNQPQHF. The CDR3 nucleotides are TGTGCCAGCAGACAGGGGACGGCGAGCAATCAGCCCCAGCATTTT.

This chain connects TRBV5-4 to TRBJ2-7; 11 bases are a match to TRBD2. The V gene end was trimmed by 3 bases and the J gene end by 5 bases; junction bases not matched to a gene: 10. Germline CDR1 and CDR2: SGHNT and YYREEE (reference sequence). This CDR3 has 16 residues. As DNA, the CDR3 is TGTGCCAGCAGCTCCCGGTTAGCGGGAGGGCCCCACGAGCAGTACTTC. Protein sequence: CASSSRLAGGPHEQYF.

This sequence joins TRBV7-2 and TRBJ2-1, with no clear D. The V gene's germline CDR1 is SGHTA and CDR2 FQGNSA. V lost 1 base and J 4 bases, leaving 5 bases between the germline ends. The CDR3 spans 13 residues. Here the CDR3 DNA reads TGTGCCAGCAGCTTAGGCAGTTACAATGAGCAGTTCTTC. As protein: CASSLGSYNEQFF.

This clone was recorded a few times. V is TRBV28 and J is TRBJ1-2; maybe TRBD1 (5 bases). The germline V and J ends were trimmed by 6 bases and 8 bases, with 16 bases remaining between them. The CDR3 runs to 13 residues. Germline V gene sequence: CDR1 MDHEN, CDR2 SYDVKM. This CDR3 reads CASSLTGKPGYTF. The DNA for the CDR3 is TGTGCCAGCAGCCTAACAGGAAAACCGGGCTACACCTTC.

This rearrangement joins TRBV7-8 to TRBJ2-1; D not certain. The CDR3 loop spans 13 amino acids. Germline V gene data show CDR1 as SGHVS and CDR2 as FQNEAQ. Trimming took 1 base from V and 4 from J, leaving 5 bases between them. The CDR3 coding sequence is TGTGCCAGCAGCTTAGATAGATACAATGAGCAGTTCTTC. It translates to CASSLDRYNEQFF.

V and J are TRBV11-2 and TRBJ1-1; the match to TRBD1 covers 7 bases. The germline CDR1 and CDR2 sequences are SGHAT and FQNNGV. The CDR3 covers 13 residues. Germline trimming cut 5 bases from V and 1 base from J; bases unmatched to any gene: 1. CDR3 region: CASSRDRNTEAFF. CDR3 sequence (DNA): TGTGCCAGCAGCCGGGACAGGAACACTGAAGCTTTCTTT.

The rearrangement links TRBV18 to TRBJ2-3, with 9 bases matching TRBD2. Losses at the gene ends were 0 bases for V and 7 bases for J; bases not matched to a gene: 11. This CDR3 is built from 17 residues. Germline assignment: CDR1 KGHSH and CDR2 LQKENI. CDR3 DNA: TGTGCCAGCTCACCACCGGGGTTAGCGGGAGCTCCGTATACGCAGTATTTT. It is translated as CASSPPGLAGAPYTQYF.

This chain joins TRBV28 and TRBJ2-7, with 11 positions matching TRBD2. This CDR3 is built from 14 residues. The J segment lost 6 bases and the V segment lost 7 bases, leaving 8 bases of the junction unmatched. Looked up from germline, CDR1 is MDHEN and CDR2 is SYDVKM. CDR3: CASTSSGRSVEQYF. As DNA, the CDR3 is TGTGCCAGCACTTCTAGCGGGAGGTCTGTCGAGCAGTACTTC.

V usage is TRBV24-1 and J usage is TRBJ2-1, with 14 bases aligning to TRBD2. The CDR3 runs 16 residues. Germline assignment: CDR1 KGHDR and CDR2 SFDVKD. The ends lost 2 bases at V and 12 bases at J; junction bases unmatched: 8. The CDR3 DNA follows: TGTGCCACCAGTGATTCGGGACTAGCGGGAGAATTTGGGCAGTTCTTC. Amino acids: CATSDSGLAGEFGQFF.

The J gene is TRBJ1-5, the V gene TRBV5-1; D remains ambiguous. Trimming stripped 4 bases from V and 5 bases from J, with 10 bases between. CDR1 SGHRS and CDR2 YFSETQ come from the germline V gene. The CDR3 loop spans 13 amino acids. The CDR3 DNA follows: TGCGCCAGCAGCCCCCAGATCGATCAGCCCCAGCATTTT. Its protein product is CASSPQIDQPQHF.

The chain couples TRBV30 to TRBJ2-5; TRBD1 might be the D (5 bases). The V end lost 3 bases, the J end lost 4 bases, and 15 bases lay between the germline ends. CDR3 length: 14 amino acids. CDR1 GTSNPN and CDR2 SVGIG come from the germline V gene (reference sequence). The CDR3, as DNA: TGTGCCTGGAGGGCCACCCAGGGTTTAGAGACCCAGTACTTC. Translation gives CAWRATQGLETQYF.

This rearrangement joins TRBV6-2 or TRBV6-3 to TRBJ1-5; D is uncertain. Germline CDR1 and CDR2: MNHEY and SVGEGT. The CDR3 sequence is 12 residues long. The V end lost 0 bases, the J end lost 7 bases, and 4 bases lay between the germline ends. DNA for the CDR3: TGTGCCAGCAGTTACTCCCAGCAGCCCCAGCATTTT. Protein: CASSYSQQPQHF.

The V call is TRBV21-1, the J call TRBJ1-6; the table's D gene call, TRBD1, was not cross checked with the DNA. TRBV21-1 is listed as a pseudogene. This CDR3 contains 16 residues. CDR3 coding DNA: TGTGCCAGCAGCGCCAGAACAGGGGGCTTTGATTCACCCCTCCACTTT. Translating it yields CASSARTGGFDSPLHF.

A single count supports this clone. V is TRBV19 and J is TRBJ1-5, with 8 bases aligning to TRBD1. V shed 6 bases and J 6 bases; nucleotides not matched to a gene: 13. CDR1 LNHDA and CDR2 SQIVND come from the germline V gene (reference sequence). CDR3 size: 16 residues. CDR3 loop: CASSPQGQGISQPQHF. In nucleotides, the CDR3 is TGTGCCAGTAGCCCACAAGGACAGGGTATTTCTCAGCCCCAGCATTTT.